The TCR beta chain under discussion was sequenced for a study of blood T cell repertoires in COVID-19. The CDR3 is 16 residues long. V shed 0 bases and J shed 1 base, with 11 bases lying between them. The V gene's germline CDR1 is LNHNV and CDR2 YYDKDF (reference sequence). Assay: immunoSEQ multiplex PCR; the TCRdb copy retains only in-frame clones and omits some. The repertoire holds 180,000 or so clones, 86% seen once, with around 9% in the top ten. The receptor's source is a woman aged 30 to 39 who had recovered from COVID-19. The chain uses TRBV15 and TRBJ2-3; D unresolved. Sequences were obtained from PBMCs or T cells enriched from blood (not recorded which). The CDR3 sequence: CATSRDTGRRTDTQYF. The CDR3 DNA reads TGTGCCACCAGCAGAGATACGGGTAGGCGCACAGATACGCAGTATTTT.